Shown below are 26 T cell receptor beta chains from a single sample sequenced in a study of T cell responses to AZD1222 COVID-19 vaccine. Using immunoSEQ multiplex PCR, the repertoire was profiled, and TCRdb retains in-frame clones only, with some absent. The sample shows approximately 94,000 clones, around 87% of them seen only once. The source was peripheral blood, collected on day 0 of MenACWY control vaccination. These receptors were obtained from an adult in good health.

The chain uses TRBV19 and TRBJ1-2, with TRBD1 as a possible D gene (5 bases). Germline CDR1 LNHDA, CDR2 SQIVND (reference sequence). The CDR3 covers 15 residues. V was cut by 6 bases and J by 4 bases, with 18 bases left in between. CDR3 bases: TGTGCCAGTAGCCTGCCGACAGTGACCTTCTATGGCTACACCTTC. This sequence encodes CASSLPTVTFYGYTF.

The chain is built from TRBV28 and TRBJ1-5, with a possible D match to TRBD1 (5 bases). The CDR3 is 15 amino acids. Trimming took off 6 bases at V and 3 bases at J, with 15 bases between the two ends. Per the germline V gene, CDR1 is MDHEN and CDR2 is SYDVKM. The CDR3 DNA sequence: TGTGCCAGCAGCGCCCTGGAAGGGGTCAATCAGCCCCAGCATTTT. Residues: CASSALEGVNQPQHF.

The rearrangement joins TRBV9 to TRBJ1-2; 8 bases are a match to TRBD1. Germline CDR1 is SGDLS and CDR2 is YYNGEE. The CDR3 contains 14 residues. Losses at the gene ends were 3 bases for V and 3 bases for J; bases not matched to a gene: 4. Here the CDR3 DNA reads TGTGCCAGCAGCGGTCTGACAGGGGACTATGGCTACACCTTC. It codes for CASSGLTGDYGYTF.

The chain recombines TRBV6-1 with TRBJ2-6; possible D gene TRBD2, 8 bases. CDR1 is MNHNS, CDR2 SASEGT, per germline. CDR3 length equals 18 residues. V dropped 4 bases and J dropped 2 bases, with 18 bases sitting between them. CDR3 loop: CASSGREGAGTGANVLTF. CDR3 sequence (DNA): TGTGCCAGCAGTGGTCGGGAGGGGGCTGGCACTGGGGCCAACGTCCTGACTTTC.

This chain joins TRBV19 and TRBJ1-1; 8 bases fit TRBD1. The CDR3 covers 15 residues. Per the germline V gene, CDR1 is LNHDA and CDR2 is SQIVND (reference sequence). Trimming at V came to 5 bases and at J to 4 bases, leaving 9 bases not matched to a gene. CDR3 residues: CASSFQGARATEAFF. CDR3 nucleotides: TGTGCCAGTAGTTTTCAGGGGGCGAGGGCCACTGAAGCTTTCTTT. Using reference TRBV19 and TRBJ1-1 for the parts outside the CDR3, the full variable domain is DGGITQSPKYLFRKEGQNVTLSCEQNLNHDAMYWYRQDPGQGLRLIYYSQIVNDFQKGDIAEGYSVSREKKESFPLTVTSAQKNPTAFYLCASSFQGARATEAFFGQGTRLTVV.

The chain links TRBV12-3 or TRBV12-4 to TRBJ2-3; the D is unclear. The CDR3 is 12 amino acids. V was trimmed by 1 base and J by 14 bases, leaving 13 bases between them. The CDR3, as DNA: TGTGCCAGCAGTTTAGGTGGGATACTGTCGTATTTT. This gives the protein CASSLGGILSYF.

This chain uses TRBV27 with TRBJ2-1; D remains unclear. The CDR3 has 16 amino acids. Between the trimmed V and J ends, which lost 5 bases and 4 bases, there was a span of 18 bases. Germline V gene lookup returns CDR1 MNHEY and CDR2 SMNVEV (reference sequence). The CDR3 DNA follows: TGTGCCAGCAGTCTCCAGAAAGGAGTAGGATACAATGAGCAGTTCTTC. Amino acid sequence: CASSLQKGVGYNEQFF.

This chain uses TRBV7-2 with TRBJ1-2, with 10 positions matching TRBD1. The CDR3 loop spans 16 amino acids. Germline-derived CDR1 and CDR2 are SGHTA and FQGNSA. With 3 bases clipped from V and 4 bases from J, the junction kept 8 bases outside the gene matches. CDR3 region: CASSLYGTGEGYGYTF. The CDR3 region has the DNA TGTGCCAGCAGCTTGTATGGGACAGGGGAGGGCTATGGCTACACCTTC.

The rearrangement joins TRBV7-2 to TRBJ2-7; 7 nucleotides match TRBD1. The germline V gene encodes CDR1 SGHTA and CDR2 FQGNSA. Trimming cost V 6 bases and J 2 bases; bases outside gene matches: 10. CDR3 length: 15 residues. In DNA, the CDR3 is TGTGCCAGCAGGCCATCCGGGACAGCCGCCTACGAGCAGTACTTC. Its translation is CASRPSGTAAYEQYF.

CDR3 amino acids: CASSRGGTTEAFF. The CDR3 coding sequence is TGTGCCAGCTCCCGGGGGGGGACCACTGAAGCTTTCTTT. The rearrangement joins TRBV18 to TRBJ1-1; a possible D gene is TRBD1 (5 bases). V gave up 6 bases and J gave up 4 bases, with 12 bases separating them. CDR3 length equals 13 residues. The germline gives CDR1 KGHSH, CDR2 LQKENI.

In DNA, the CDR3 is TGTGCCAGCAGCTTAGCTTATAGCAATCAGCCCCAGCATTTT. It codes for CASSLAYSNQPQHF. The chain employs TRBV7-2 and TRBJ1-5; D call uncertain. CDR1 SGHTA and CDR2 FQGNSA come from the germline V gene. The CDR3 has 14 amino acids. The ends were cut back, 0 bases at V and 0 bases at J, with 3 bases in the middle. The whole variable domain, filled in from reference TRBV7-2 and TRBJ1-5, reads GAGVSQSPSNKVTEKGKDVELRCDPISGHTALYWYRQSLGQGLEFLIYFQGNSAPDKSGLPSDRFSAERTGGSVSTLTIQRTQQEDSAVYLCASSLAYSNQPQHFGDGTRLSIL.

The chain is built from TRBV6-2 or TRBV6-3 and TRBJ1-1, with D possibly TRBD1 on 5 matching bases. Germline loops: CDR1 MNHEY, CDR2 SVGEGT. The CDR3 length is 15 residues. V lost 2 bases and J 5 bases, leaving 15 bases between the germline ends. The DNA of the CDR3 is TGTGCCAGCAGTTACGACGGGGAATGGGGGACTGAAGCTTTCTTT. This sequence encodes CASSYDGEWGTEAFF.

This sequence joins TRBV10-3 and TRBJ2-6; TRBD1 matches 9 bases. The CDR3 is made up of 15 amino acids. V lost 11 bases, J lost 4 bases, and 9 bases stayed unmatched. From germline, CDR1 is ENHRY and CDR2 SYGVKD. CDR3 in DNA: TGTGCCTCCTCCGGGACAGGGTCCGGGGCCAACGTCCTGACTTTC. Amino acids: CASSGTGSGANVLTF.

This clone was found a few times. The chain combines TRBV12-3 or TRBV12-4 with TRBJ2-2; no definite D call. Trimming left V 5 bases short and J 5 bases short, with 9 bases between. This CDR3 is 13 amino acids long. CDR3 nucleotides: TGTGCCAGCAGTCCCTTTGGAACCGGGGAGCTGTTTTTT. Translated: CASSPFGTGELFF.

The chain is built from TRBV5-6 and TRBJ2-4; D unresolved. The CDR3 spans 13 residues. Germline V CDR1 and CDR2: SGHDT, YYEEEE. V gave up 1 base and J gave up 9 bases, with 11 bases separating them. The CDR3 region has the DNA TGTGCCAGCAGCTTGCTGGGGAAAGGCATTCAGTACTTC. It encodes CASSLLGKGIQYF.

The chain joins TRBV5-1 to TRBJ1-5; possible D gene TRBD1, 5 bases. Trimming shortened V by 7 bases and J by 4 bases, and 18 bases separated the two germline ends. This CDR3 spans 15 amino acids. Germline CDR1 and CDR2: SGHRS and YFSETQ. The CDR3 coding sequence is TGCGCCAGCCCCTATCTGAGGGAGGGGAATCAGCCCCAGCATTTT. Amino acids: CASPYLREGNQPQHF.

The chain joins TRBV19 to TRBJ1-5, with 9 bases identical to TRBD1. The V gene end was trimmed by 4 bases and the J gene end by 5 bases; junction bases not matched to a gene: 9. Germline-derived CDR1 and CDR2 are LNHDA and SQIVND (reference sequence). There are 16 residues in the CDR3. CDR3 nucleotides: TGTGCCAGTAGTACCCCAGAACAGGGGGCCCATCAGCCCCAGCATTTT. Translating gives CASSTPEQGAHQPQHF.

V usage is TRBV5-5 and J usage is TRBJ1-2; weak D call: TRBD1 (6 bases). CDR1 is SGHKS, CDR2 YYEKEE, per germline (reference sequence). This CDR3 is built from 17 residues. V was pared by 0 bases and J by 0 bases, with 15 bases between. The CDR3 sequence is CASSLDGGGVTNYGYTF. In nucleotides, the CDR3 is TGTGCCAGCAGCTTGGATGGAGGGGGAGTAACTAACTATGGCTACACCTTC. The variable domain in full, with the rest retrieved from reference TRBV5-5 and TRBJ1-2, is DAGVTQSPTHLIKTRGQQVTLRCSPISGHKSVSWYQQVLGQGPQFIFQYYEKEERGRGNFPDRFSARQFPNYSSELNVNALLLGDSALYLCASSLDGGGVTNYGYTFGSGTRLTVV.

The genes are TRBV21-1 and TRBJ1-5; the table's D gene call, TRBD1, was not cross checked with the DNA. TRBV21-1 is shown as a pseudogene. This CDR3 is built from 16 residues. The CDR3 nucleotides are TGTGCCAGCAGCAAACCTCAGGGGGCGTCTGGTCAGCCCCAGCATTTT. Translated, it gives CASSKPQGASGQPQHF.

The V gene is TRBV5-6, the J gene TRBJ1-5; D perhaps matches TRBD1 (6 bases). V lost 0 bases and J 7 bases, leaving 14 bases between the germline ends. The CDR3 sequence is 15 residues long. Germline CDR1 and CDR2: SGHDT and YYEEEE. The CDR3 region is CASSLGTWGQQPQHF. The DNA of the CDR3 is TGTGCCAGCAGCTTGGGAACCTGGGGGCAACAGCCCCAGCATTTT.

This clone has only one observation. This chain joins TRBV4-3 and TRBJ1-1, with TRBD1 as a possible D gene (6 bases). This CDR3 has 14 amino acids. V was shortened by 6 bases and J by 3 bases, with 14 bases between the two germline ends. Per the germline V gene, CDR1 is LGHNA and CDR2 is YSLEER. CDR3 loop: CASRYSGDDTEAFF. Written as DNA, the CDR3 is TGCGCCAGCAGATATTCAGGGGATGACACTGAAGCTTTCTTT.

CDR3 sequence: CASSYGVNSNQPQHF. The CDR3 region has the DNA TGTGCCAGTAGTTACGGGGTAAATAGCAATCAGCCCCAGCATTTT. The chain is built from TRBV19 and TRBJ1-5, with unresolved D. V was pared by 5 bases and J by 0 bases, with 11 bases between. The CDR3 spans 15 residues. Germline lookup yields CDR1 LNHDA and CDR2 SQIVND (reference sequence).

The chain is built from TRBV6-5 and TRBJ1-6; D may be TRBD1 (5 bases). Germline V lookup: CDR1 MNHEY, CDR2 SVGAGI. V lost 5 bases to trimming and J lost 8 bases, with 10 bases between them. The CDR3 consists of 13 residues. The CDR3 nucleotides read TGTGCCAGCAGTCGCGGGGGTGATTCACCCCTCCACTTT. Encoded protein: CASSRGGDSPLHF.

The sample holds a few counts of this clone. J is TRBJ2-7 and V is TRBV25-1; D is perhaps TRBD1 (5 bases). The CDR3 extends over 12 amino acids. Trimming left V 8 bases short and J 2 bases short, with 10 bases between. Germline V gene data show CDR1 as MGHDK and CDR2 as SYGVNS. The CDR3 reads CASGRAAYEQYF. The CDR3 coding sequence is TGTGCCAGCGGCAGGGCAGCCTACGAGCAGTACTTC.

The rearrangement uses TRBV19 and TRBJ1-6; no clear D. In germline, CDR1 is LNHDA, CDR2 SQIVND (reference sequence). The V end was cut by 3 bases, the J end by 10 bases, with 16 bases between. The CDR3 runs 15 residues. CDR3 loop: CASSISRGISSPLHF. CDR3 coding DNA: TGTGCCAGTAGTATCTCACGAGGAATTAGCTCACCCCTCCACTTT. Based on the CDR3 plus reference TRBV19 and TRBJ1-6, the full variable domain is DGGITQSPKYLFRKEGQNVTLSCEQNLNHDAMYWYRQDPGQGLRLIYYSQIVNDFQKGDIAEGYSVSREKKESFPLTVTSAQKNPTAFYLCASSISRGISSPLHFGNGTRLTVT.

J is TRBJ1-4 and V is TRBV5-1, with 11 bases identical to TRBD1. Germline CDR1 reads SGHRS; CDR2 reads YFSETQ. V was pared by 1 base and J by 7 bases, with 3 bases of the junction left unmatched. The CDR3 is 15 residues long. The chain's CDR3 is CASSLSGTGGEKLFF. The CDR3 nucleotides read TGCGCCAGCAGCTTGTCCGGGACAGGGGGTGAAAAACTGTTTTTT.